This TCR beta chain originates from a study of somatic mutations in cytotoxic T cells in rheumatoid arthritis. Assay: immunoSEQ multiplex PCR; the TCRdb copy retains only in-frame clones and omits some. This table has roughly 15,000 clones, around four fifths appearing once. Germline loops: CDR1 SEHNR, CDR2 FQNEAQ (reference sequence). Trimming removed 1 base at V and 6 bases at J, with 19 bases between. The CDR3 length is 16 residues. Sequencing used CD8+ T cells sorted from blood. The sequence derives from an adult with rheumatoid arthritis. The V call is TRBV7-9, the J call TRBJ2-7; TRBD2 might be the D (6 bases). DNA for the CDR3: TGTGCCAGCAGCTTAGTCCGAGGGACGGGGGTCGGCGAGCAGTACTTC. Translation gives CASSLVRGTGVGEQYF.